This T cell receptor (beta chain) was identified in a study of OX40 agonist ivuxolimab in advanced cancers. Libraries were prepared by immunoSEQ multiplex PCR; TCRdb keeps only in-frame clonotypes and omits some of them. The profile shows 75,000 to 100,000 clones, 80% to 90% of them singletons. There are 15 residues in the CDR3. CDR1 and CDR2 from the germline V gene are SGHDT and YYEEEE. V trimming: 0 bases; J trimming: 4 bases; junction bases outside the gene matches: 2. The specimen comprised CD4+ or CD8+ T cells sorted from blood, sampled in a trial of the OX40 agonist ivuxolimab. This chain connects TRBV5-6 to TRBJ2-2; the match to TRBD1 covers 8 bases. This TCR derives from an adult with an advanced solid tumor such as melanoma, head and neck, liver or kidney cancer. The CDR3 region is CASSLGDRFTGELFF. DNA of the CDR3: TGTGCCAGCAGCTTGGGGGACAGGTTCACCGGGGAGCTGTTTTTT. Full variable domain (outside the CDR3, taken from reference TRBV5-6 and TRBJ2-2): DAGVTQSPTHLIKTRGQQVTLRCSPKSGHDTVSWYQQALGQGPQFIFQYYEEEERQRGNFPDRFSGHQFPNYSSELNVNALLLGDSALYLCASSLGDRFTGELFFGEGSRLTVL.